A selection of T cell receptor beta chains follows, all from one sample in a study of blood T cell repertoires in COVID-19. The table came from immunoSEQ multiplex PCR; TCRdb's copy has only in-frame clones and leaves some out. Of about 360,000 clones in the sample, roughly 86% were seen once. The sample was PBMCs or T cells enriched from blood (not recorded which). The source of these receptors is a woman aged 40 to 50 with acute COVID-19. The CDR3 runs from the conserved cysteine through the conserved F or W. The D gene is left open where the match is weak. Only some rows state a clone size, as once, few, many or a class for expanded clones.

D	size	V	J	CDR3	DNA
NA	NA	TRBV5-1	TRBJ1-6	CASSLAQGGDSPLHF	TGCGCCAGCAGCTTGGCCCAGGGAGGGGATTCACCCCTCCACTTT
TRBD1	once	TRBV2	TRBJ2-7	CASSAGQGSYEQYF	TGTGCCAGCAGTGCGGGACAGGGATCCTACGAGCAGTACTTC
TRBD1	NA	TRBV19	TRBJ2-7	CASSLDRTYEQYF	TGTGCCAGTAGTTTGGACAGGACCTACGAGCAGTACTTC
NA	NA	TRBV2	TRBJ2-5	CASSWLGPGETQYF	TGTGCCAGCAGCTGGTTGGGCCCAGGGGAGACCCAGTACTTC
TRBD1	NA	TRBV9	TRBJ1-6	CASSWGQVNSPLHF	TGTGCCAGCAGCTGGGGACAGGTCAATTCACCCCTCCACTTT
TRBD1	NA	TRBV12-3/TRBV12-4	TRBJ1-1	CASSRTGEAFF	TGTGCCAGCAGCCGGACAGGAGAAGCTTTCTTT
NA	NA	TRBV6-6	TRBJ1-1	CASSTLGGGGTEAFF	TGTGCCAGCAGTACGCTCGGGGGGGGCGGAACTGAAGCTTTCTTT
NA	few	TRBV20-1	TRBJ1-3	CSASTGRSGNTIYF	TGCAGTGCTAGTACAGGGCGTTCTGGAAACACCATATATTTT
NA	NA	TRBV21-1	TRBJ1-5	CASQQKMTGWEGSNQPQHF	TGTGCCAGTCAGCAAAAAATGACAGGATGGGAAGGAAGCAATCAGCCCCAGCATTTT
TRBD1	NA	TRBV5-1	TRBJ2-2	CASSLGRTGFSGELFF	TGCGCCAGCAGCTTGGGCCGGACAGGGTTCTCCGGGGAGCTGTTTTTT
NA	NA	TRBV18	TRBJ2-7	CASSPIGGQSNYEQYF	TGTGCCAGCTCACCGATCGGTGGACAGAGCAACTACGAGCAGTACTTC
NA	NA	TRBV3-1/TRBV3-2	TRBJ2-1	CASSGGSGSYNEQFF	TGTGCCAGCAGCGGAGGGTCCGGATCCTACAATGAGCAGTTCTTC
NA	NA	TRBV11-2	TRBJ2-7	CASSLVPSSYEQYF	TGTGCCAGCAGCTTAGTCCCCAGCTCCTACGAGCAGTACTTC
TRBD2	NA	TRBV7-9	TRBJ2-7	CASSSTMGWRGDYEQYF	TGTGCCAGCAGCTCCACCATGGGATGGCGGGGGGACTACGAGCAGTACTTC
TRBD1	NA	TRBV19	TRBJ1-5	CASRQRGRGQPQHF	TGTGCCAGTAGACAAAGGGGGCGCGGGCAGCCCCAGCATTTT
NA	NA	TRBV21-1	TRBJ2-5	CASSKVMRGGLRQETQYF	TGTGCCAGCAGCAAAGTGATGAGAGGGGGCCTTCGGCAAGAGACCCAGTACTTC
NA	NA	TRBV7-9	TRBJ2-7	CASSLLGDEQYF	TGTGCCAGCAGCTTATTAGGAGACGAGCAGTACTTC
TRBD1	NA	TRBV2	TRBJ1-5	CASSPDRGNRQPQHF	TGTGCCAGCAGCCCTGACAGGGGAAATCGTCAGCCCCAGCATTTT
NA	NA	TRBV24-1	TRBJ2-7	CATSSSAGNSYEQYF	TGTGCCACCAGCTCTTCGGCAGGGAATAGCTACGAGCAGTACTTC
NA	NA	TRBV5-4	TRBJ1-6	CASSLVGRGTTGGALHF	TGTGCCAGCAGCTTGGTCGGGAGGGGGACCACAGGTGGGGCCCTCCACTTT
TRBD2	NA	TRBV10-3	TRBJ2-7	CATGTSGGASHEQYF	TGTGCCACAGGAACTAGCGGGGGAGCATCCCACGAGCAGTACTTC
TRBD1	NA	TRBV18	TRBJ1-2	CASSPSISGTGVSGYTF	TGTGCCAGCTCACCCTCAATATCCGGGACAGGGGTTAGTGGCTACACCTTC
TRBD1	NA	TRBV6-5	TRBJ1-5	CASSYSRRGHQPQHF	TGTGCCAGCAGTTACTCGCGCAGGGGGCATCAGCCCCAGCATTTT
TRBD2	NA	TRBV20-1	TRBJ2-3	CSASNLAGDGDTQYF	TGCAGTGCTAGTAACCTAGCGGGGGACGGAGATACGCAGTATTTT
TRBD2	NA	TRBV5-1	TRBJ2-7	CASRLAGGSYEQYF	TGCGCCAGCAGGCTAGCGGGGGGCTCCTACGAGCAGTACTTC
NA	few	TRBV19	TRBJ1-3	CASSIQGYGNTIYF	TGTGCCAGTAGTATACAGGGGTATGGAAACACCATATATTTT
TRBD1	once	TRBV19	TRBJ1-4	CASSRGTATNEKLFF	TGTGCCAGTAGCCGAGGGACAGCAACTAATGAAAAACTGTTTTTT
NA	few	TRBV30	TRBJ1-1	CAWSVQENTEAFF	TGTGCCTGGAGTGTACAGGAGAACACTGAAGCTTTCTTT
NA	NA	TRBV30	TRBJ1-4	CAWSSMADEKLFF	TGTGCCTGGAGTTCAATGGCAGATGAAAAACTGTTTTTT
TRBD1	NA	TRBV2	TRBJ2-5	CASTRSGTGKTQYF	TGTGCCAGCACCCGCTCCGGGACAGGGAAGACCCAGTACTTC
NA	NA	TRBV3-1/TRBV3-2	TRBJ2-5	CASSRETGEGETQYF	TGTGCCAGCAGCCGCGAGACAGGGGAGGGTGAGACCCAGTACTTC
TRBD1	NA	TRBV15	TRBJ1-1	CATSLGTAGTEAFF	TGTGCCACCAGCCTAGGGACAGCCGGCACTGAAGCTTTCTTT
NA	NA	TRBV7-9	TRBJ2-1	CASSLVRVGFNEQFF	TGTGCCAGCAGCTTAGTGCGGGTTGGGTTCAATGAGCAGTTCTTC
NA	once	TRBV5-5	TRBJ2-1	CASSLGGASYNEQFF	TGTGCCAGCAGCTTGGGAGGCGCCTCCTACAATGAGCAGTTCTTC
NA	NA	TRBV30	TRBJ2-1	CAWSSKLGMGYNEQFF	TGTGCCTGGAGTTCCAAACTGGGCATGGGTTACAATGAGCAGTTCTTC
TRBD2	NA	TRBV5-1	TRBJ2-3	CASSLPSGGTLGTDTQYF	TGCGCCAGCAGCTTACCTAGCGGGGGGACACTAGGCACAGATACGCAGTATTTT
NA	NA	TRBV2	TRBJ2-7	CASIRGISSYEQYF	TGTGCCAGCATACGCGGGATCAGCTCCTACGAGCAGTACTTC
NA	NA	TRBV6-1	TRBJ1-3	CASSEDPGAGNTIYF	TGTGCCAGCAGTGAAGACCCAGGGGCCGGAAACACCATATATTTT
NA	NA	TRBV18	TRBJ1-3	CASSLGGDGNTIYF	TGTGCCAGCTCATTGGGGGGAGATGGAAACACCATATATTTT
NA	once	TRBV5-1	TRBJ2-5	CASSLAGNSKETQYF	TGCGCCAGCAGCTTGGCCGGTAACTCAAAAGAGACCCAGTACTTC
TRBD2	NA	TRBV5-1	TRBJ2-2	CASSLSPRLAGGMTNTGELFF	TGCGCCAGCAGCTTGTCACCCAGACTAGCGGGGGGGATGACGAACACCGGGGAGCTGTTTTTT
NA	NA	TRBV5-1	TRBJ1-6	CASSLDPGRNSPLHF	TGCGCCAGCAGCTTGGATCCTGGCAGAAATTCACCCCTCCACTTT
TRBD1	NA	TRBV5-6	TRBJ2-1	CASSLQRTGGVEQFF	TGTGCCAGCAGCTTGCAACGGACAGGGGGCGTTGAGCAGTTCTTC
NA	NA	TRBV7-8	TRBJ2-1	CASSLVTAYNEQFF	TGTGCCAGCAGCTTAGTGACAGCCTACAATGAGCAGTTCTTC
NA	NA	TRBV21-1	TRBJ1-6	CASSKSFITAISSYNSPLHF	TGTGCCAGCAGCAAATCCTTCATCACAGCCATAAGCTCCTATAATTCACCCCTCCACTTT
NA	NA	TRBV7-6	TRBJ1-2	CASSLQSGLINYGYTF	TGTGCCAGCAGCCTACAGTCAGGACTAATAAACTATGGCTACACCTTC